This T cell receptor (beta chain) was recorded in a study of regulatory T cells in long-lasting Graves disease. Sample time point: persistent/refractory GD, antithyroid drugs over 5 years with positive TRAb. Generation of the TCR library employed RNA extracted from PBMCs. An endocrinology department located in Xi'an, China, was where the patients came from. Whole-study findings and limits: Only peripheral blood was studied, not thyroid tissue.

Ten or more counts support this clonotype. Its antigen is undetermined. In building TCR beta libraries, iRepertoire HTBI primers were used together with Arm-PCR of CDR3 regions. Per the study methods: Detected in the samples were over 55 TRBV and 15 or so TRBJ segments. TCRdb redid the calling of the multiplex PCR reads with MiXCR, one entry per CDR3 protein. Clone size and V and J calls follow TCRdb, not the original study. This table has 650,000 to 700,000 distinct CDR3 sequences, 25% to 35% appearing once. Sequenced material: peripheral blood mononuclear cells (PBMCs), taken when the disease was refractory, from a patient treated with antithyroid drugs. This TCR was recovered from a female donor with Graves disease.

CDR3 sequence reads: CASSLRDGLGYF. CDR3 nucleotide sequence: TGTGCCAGCTCCCTGCGGGACGGGTTGGGGTACTTC. The rearrangement uses TRBV28 and TRBJ2-7; maybe TRBD2 (6 bases). The ends were cut back, 8 bases at V and 12 bases at J, with 20 bases in the middle. There are 12 residues in the CDR3. The germline V gene encodes CDR1 MDHEN and CDR2 SYDVKM.